Below are 2 T cell receptor beta chains sequenced from a single sample in a study of vaccination and CD4 T cells after COVID-19. Cultured CD4+ T cell DNA underwent sequencing with the Oncomine TCR Beta short-read assay. TCRdb re-analysed the PCR reads in MiXCR, keeping a single row per CDR3 protein. Here the sample spans approximately 12,000 distinct CDR3 sequences, roughly two thirds being singletons. No cognate antigen is known for these TCRs. This sample's treatment: approximately nine-day PBMC culture with coronavirus spike peptide pools or control peptides (ViraFEST assay). Material: CD4+ T cells from blood, cultured in vitro, obtained before SARS-CoV-2 vaccination. These receptors were collected from a human donor who had recovered from COVID-19.

The chain uses TRBV7-9 and TRBJ2-4, with 7 bases fitting TRBD1. CDR1 SEHNR and CDR2 FQNEAQ come from the germline V gene (reference sequence). V shed 3 bases, J shed 5 bases, and the junction held 1 base outside the gene matches. The CDR3 consists of 13 residues. The CDR3 DNA reads as TGTGCCAGCAGCTTCGACAGGGAAAACATTCAGTACTTC. This sequence encodes CASSFDRENIQYF.

The V gene is TRBV6-1, the J gene TRBJ2-5; 7 bases are shared with TRBD2. The CDR3 consists of 14 residues. Germline V gene data show CDR1 as MNHNS and CDR2 as SASEGT. After removal of 3 bases from V and 2 bases from J, the junction contained 3 bases not matched to a gene. The CDR3 here is CASSEGLPQETQYF. The CDR3, as DNA: TGTGCCAGCAGTGAGGGACTACCACAAGAGACCCAGTACTTC.